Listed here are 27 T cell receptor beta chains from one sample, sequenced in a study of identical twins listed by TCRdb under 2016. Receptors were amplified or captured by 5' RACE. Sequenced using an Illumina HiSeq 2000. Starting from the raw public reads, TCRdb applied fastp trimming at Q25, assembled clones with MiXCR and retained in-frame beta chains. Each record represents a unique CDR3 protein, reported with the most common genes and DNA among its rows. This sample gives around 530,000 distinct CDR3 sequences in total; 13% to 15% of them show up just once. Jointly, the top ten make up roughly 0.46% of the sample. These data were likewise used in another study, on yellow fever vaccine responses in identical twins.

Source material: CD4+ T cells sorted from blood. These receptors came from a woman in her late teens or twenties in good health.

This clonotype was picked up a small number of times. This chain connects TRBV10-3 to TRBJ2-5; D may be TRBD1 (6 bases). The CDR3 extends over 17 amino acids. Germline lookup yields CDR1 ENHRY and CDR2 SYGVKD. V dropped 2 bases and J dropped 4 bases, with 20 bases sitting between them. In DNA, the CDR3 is TGTGCCATCAGTGAGACCCCAGACAGGAGTAAGGGAGAGACCCAGTACTTC. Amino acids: CAISETPDRSKGETQYF.

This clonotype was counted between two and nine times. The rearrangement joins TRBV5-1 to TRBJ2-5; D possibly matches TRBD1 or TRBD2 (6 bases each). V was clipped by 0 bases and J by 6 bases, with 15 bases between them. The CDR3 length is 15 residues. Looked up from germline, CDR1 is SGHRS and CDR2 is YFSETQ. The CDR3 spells CASSLGGPGAQTQYF. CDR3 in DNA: TGCGCCAGCAGCTTGGGCGGGCCGGGGGCCCAGACCCAGTACTTC.

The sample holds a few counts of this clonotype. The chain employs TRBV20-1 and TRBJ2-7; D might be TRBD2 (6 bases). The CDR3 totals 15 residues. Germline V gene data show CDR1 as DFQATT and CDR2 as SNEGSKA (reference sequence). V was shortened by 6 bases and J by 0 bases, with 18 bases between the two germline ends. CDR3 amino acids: CSATDGGATSYEQYF. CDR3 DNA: TGCAGTGCCACGGATGGCGGGGCCACCTCCTACGAGCAGTACTTC.

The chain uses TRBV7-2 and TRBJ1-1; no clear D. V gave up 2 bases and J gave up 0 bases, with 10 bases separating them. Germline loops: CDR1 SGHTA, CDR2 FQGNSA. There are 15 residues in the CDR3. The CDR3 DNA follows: TGTGCCAGCAGCTTAACTGAATTCATGAACACTGAAGCTTTCTTT. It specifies CASSLTEFMNTEAFF.

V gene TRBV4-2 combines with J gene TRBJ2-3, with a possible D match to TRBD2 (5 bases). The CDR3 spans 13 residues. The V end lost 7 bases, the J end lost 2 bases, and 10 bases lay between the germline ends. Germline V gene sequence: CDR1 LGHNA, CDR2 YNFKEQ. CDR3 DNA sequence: TGTGCCAGCACCGGACTCTCCACAGATACGCAGTATTTT. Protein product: CASTGLSTDTQYF.

This CDR3 reads CASSPSATGAKDFF. The CDR3 region has the DNA TGTGCCAGCAGCCCCAGCGCTACGGGAGCGAAGGATTTCTTT. V gene TRBV28 combines with J gene TRBJ1-1; no clear D gene. The germline V and J ends were trimmed by 6 bases and 13 bases, with 24 bases remaining between them. The V gene's germline CDR1 is MDHEN and CDR2 SYDVKM. The CDR3 contains 14 residues.

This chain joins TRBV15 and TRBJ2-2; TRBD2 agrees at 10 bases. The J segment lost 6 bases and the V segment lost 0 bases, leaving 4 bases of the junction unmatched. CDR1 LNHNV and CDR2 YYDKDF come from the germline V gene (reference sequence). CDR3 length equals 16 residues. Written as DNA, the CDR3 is TGTGCCACCAGCAGAGATGTGAGCGGGGGGGCCGGGGAGCTGTTTTTT. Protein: CATSRDVSGGAGELFF. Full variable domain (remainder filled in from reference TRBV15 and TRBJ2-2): DAMVIQNPRYQVTQFGKPVTLSCSQTLNHNVMYWYQQKSSQAPKLLFHYYDKDFNNEADTPDNFQSRRPNTSFCFLDIRSPGLGDTAMYLCATSRDVSGGAGELFFGEGSRLTVL.

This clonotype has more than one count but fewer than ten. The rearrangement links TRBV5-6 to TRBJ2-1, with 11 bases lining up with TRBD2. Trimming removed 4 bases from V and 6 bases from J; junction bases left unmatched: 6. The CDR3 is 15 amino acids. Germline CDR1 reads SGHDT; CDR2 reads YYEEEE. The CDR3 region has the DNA TGTGCCAGCAGCCCACTAGCGGGAGCGGGCAATGAGCAGTTCTTC. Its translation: CASSPLAGAGNEQFF. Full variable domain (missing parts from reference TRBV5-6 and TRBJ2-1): DAGVTQSPTHLIKTRGQQVTLRCSPKSGHDTVSWYQQALGQGPQFIFQYYEEEERQRGNFPDRFSGHQFPNYSSELNVNALLLGDSALYLCASSPLAGAGNEQFFGPGTRLTVL.

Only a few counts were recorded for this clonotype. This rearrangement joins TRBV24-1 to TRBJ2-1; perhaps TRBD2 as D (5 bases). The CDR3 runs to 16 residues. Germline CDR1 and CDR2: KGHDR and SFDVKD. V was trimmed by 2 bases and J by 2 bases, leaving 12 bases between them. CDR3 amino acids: CATSDYSTGTYNEQFF. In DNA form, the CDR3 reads TGTGCCACCAGTGATTACAGTACGGGGACCTACAATGAGCAGTTCTTC.

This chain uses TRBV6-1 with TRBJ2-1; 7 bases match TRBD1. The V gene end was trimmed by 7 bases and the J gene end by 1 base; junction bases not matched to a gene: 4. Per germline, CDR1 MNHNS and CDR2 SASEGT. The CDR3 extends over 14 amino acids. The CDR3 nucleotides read TGTGCCAGCAATCTGGGACAGTCCTACAATGAGCAGTTCTTC. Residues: CASNLGQSYNEQFF.

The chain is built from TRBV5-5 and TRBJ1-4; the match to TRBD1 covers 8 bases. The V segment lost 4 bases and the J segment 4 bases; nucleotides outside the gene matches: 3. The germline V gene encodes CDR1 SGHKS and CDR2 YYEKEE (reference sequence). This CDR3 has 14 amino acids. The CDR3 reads CASSQTGDNEKLFF. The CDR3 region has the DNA TGTGCCAGCAGCCAGACAGGGGATAATGAAAAACTGTTTTTT.

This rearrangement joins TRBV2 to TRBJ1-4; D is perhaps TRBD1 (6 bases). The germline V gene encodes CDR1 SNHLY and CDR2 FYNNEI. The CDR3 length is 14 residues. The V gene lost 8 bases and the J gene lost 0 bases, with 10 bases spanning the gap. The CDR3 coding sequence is TGTGCCAGCGGGGGGCCGACAACTAATGAAAAACTGTTTTTT. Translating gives CASGGPTTNEKLFF.

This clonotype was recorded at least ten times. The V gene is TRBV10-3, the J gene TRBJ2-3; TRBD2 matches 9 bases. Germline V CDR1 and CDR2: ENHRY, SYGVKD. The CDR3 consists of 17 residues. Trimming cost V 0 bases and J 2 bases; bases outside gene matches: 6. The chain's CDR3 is CAISESKSGGTTDTQYF. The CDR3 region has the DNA TGTGCCATCAGTGAGTCGAAAAGCGGGGGGACCACAGATACGCAGTATTTT.

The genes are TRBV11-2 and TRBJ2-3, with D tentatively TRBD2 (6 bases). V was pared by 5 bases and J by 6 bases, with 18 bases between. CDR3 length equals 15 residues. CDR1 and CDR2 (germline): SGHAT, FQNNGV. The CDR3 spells CASSRRIAVSDTQYF. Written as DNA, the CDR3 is TGTGCCAGCAGCCGCAGAATAGCGGTTTCGGATACGCAGTATTTT.

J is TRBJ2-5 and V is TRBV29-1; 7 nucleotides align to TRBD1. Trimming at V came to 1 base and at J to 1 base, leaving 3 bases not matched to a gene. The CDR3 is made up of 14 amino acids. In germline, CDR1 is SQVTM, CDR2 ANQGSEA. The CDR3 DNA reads TGCAGCGTTGAAGCCCAGGGGGTCCAAGAGACCCAGTACTTC. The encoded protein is CSVEAQGVQETQYF.

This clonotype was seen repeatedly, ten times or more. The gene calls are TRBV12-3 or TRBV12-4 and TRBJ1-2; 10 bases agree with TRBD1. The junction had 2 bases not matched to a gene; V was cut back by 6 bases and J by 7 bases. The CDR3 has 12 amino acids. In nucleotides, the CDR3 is TGTGCCAGCAGCCGGACAGGGGGTGGCTACACCTTC. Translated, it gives CASSRTGGGYTF.

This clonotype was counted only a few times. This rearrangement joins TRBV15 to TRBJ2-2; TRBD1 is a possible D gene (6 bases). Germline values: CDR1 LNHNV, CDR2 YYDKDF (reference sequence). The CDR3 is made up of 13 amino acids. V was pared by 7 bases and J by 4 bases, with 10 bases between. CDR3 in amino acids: CATNRAGTGELFF. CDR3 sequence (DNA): TGTGCCACCAACAGGGCGGGCACCGGGGAGCTGTTTTTT.

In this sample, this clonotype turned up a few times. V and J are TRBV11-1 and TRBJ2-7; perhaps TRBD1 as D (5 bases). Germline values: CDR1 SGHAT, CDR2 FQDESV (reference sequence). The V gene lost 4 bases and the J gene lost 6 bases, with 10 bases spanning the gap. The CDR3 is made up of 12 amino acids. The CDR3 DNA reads TGTGCCAGCAGCTCAGCAGGGCGCGAGCAGTACTTC. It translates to CASSSAGREQYF.

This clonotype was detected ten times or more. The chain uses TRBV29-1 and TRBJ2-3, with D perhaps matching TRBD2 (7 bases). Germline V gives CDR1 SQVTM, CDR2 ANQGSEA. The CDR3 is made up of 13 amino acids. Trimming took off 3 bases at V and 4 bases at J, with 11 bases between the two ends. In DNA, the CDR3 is TGCAGCGTTGAGGGGGGGGGCGCAGATACGCAGTATTTT. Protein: CSVEGGGADTQYF.

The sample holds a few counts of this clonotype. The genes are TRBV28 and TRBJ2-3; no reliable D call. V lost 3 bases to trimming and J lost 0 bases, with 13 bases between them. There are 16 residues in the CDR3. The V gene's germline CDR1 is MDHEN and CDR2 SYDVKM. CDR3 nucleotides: TGTGCCAGCAGTTTCAGAGGAGCGCTTAGCACAGATACGCAGTATTTT. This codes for CASSFRGALSTDTQYF.

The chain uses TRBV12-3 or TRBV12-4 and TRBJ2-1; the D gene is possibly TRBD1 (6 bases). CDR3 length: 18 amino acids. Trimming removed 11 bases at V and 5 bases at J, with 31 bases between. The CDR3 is CACCTRGTLSLPNNEQFF. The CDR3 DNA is TGTGCCTGCTGCACACGAGGGACACTTTCACTCCCAAACAATGAGCAGTTCTTC.

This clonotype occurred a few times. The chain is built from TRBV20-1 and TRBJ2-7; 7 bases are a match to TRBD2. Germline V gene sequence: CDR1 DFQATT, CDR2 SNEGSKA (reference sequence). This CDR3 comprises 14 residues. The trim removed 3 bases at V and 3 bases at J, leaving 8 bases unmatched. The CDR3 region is CSARPGLSIYEQYF. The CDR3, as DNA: TGCAGTGCTAGGCCGGGACTAAGTATCTACGAGCAGTACTTC.

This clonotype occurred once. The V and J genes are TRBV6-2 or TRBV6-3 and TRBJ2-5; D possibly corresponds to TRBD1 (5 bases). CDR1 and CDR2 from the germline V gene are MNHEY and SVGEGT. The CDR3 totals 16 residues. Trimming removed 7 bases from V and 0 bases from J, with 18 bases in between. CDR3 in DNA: TGTGCCAGCACCCCCTGGGGCAGCGCCAACCAAGAGACCCAGTACTTC. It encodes CASTPWGSANQETQYF.

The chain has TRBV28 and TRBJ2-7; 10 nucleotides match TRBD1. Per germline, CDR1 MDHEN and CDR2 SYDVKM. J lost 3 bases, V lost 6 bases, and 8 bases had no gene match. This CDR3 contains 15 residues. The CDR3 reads CASRPPRTGGYEQYF. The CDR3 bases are TGTGCCAGCAGGCCCCCGAGGACAGGGGGCTACGAGCAGTACTTC. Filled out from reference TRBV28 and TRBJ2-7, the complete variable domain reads DVKVTQSSRYLVKRTGEKVFLECVQDMDHENMFWYRQDPGLGLRLIYFSYDVKMKEKGDIPEGYSVSREKKERFSLILESASTNQTSMYLCASRPPRTGGYEQYFGPGTRLTVT.

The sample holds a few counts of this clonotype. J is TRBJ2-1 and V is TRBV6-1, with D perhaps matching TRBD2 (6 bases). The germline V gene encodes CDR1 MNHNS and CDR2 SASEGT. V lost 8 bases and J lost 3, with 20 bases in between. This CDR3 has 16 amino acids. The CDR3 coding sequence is TGTGCCAGCGTACCCCGCGGGGTCGGAGTCTACAATGAGCAGTTCTTC. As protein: CASVPRGVGVYNEQFF.

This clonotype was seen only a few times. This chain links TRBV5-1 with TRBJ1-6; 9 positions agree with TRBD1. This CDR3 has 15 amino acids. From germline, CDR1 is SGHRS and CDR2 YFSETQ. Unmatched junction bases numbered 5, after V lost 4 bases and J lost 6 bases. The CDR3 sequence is CASSAGTGSNSPLHF. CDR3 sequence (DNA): TGCGCCAGCAGCGCGGGGACAGGGAGTAATTCACCCCTCCACTTT.

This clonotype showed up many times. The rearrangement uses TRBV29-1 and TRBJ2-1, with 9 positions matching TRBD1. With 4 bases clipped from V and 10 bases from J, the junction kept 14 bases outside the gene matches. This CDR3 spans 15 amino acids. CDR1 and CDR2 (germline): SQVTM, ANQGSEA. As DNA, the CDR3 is TGCAGCGTTGCCTCCCGGGACAGGGCTACGGGGGAGCAGTTCTTC. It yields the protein CSVASRDRATGEQFF.